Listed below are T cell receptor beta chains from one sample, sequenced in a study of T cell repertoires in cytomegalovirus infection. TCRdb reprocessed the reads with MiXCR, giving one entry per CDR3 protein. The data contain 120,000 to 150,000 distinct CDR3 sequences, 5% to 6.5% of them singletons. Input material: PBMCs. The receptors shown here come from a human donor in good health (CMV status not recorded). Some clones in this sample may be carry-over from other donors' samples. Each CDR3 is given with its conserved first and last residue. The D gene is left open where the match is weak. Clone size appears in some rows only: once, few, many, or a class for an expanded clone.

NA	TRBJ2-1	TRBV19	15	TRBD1	CATKRVGQGHFEQFF	TGTGCCACCAAGAGGGTGGGACAGGGGCATTTTGAGCAGTTCTTC
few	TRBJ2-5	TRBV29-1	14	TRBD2	CSVDPAGGLETQYF	TGCAGCGTTGATCCAGCGGGGGGATTGGAGACCCAGTACTTC
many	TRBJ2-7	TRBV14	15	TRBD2	CASSAGRVGIHEQYF	TGTGCCAGCAGCGCTGGGAGGGTAGGGATCCACGAGCAGTACTTC
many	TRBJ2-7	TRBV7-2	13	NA	CASSLTLSYEQYF	TGTGCCAGCAGCTTAACACTTTCCTACGAGCAGTACTTC
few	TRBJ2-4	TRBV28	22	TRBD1	CASSLLYGAGQGAILAKNIQYF	TGTGCCAGCAGTTTATTGTACGGAGCGGGACAGGGGGCGATCCTAGCCAAAAACATTCAGTACTTC
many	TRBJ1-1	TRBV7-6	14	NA	CASSLRGGGTEAFF	TGTGCCAGCAGCTTGCGAGGAGGCGGCACTGAAGCTTTCTTT
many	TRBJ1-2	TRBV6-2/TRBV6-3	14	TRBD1	CASSPRDRLYGYTF	TGTGCCAGCAGTCCCCGGGACAGACTCTATGGCTACACCTTC
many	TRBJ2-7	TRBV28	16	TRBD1	CATSGQVALRTYEQYF	TGTGCCACCTCGGGACAGGTGGCCCTAAGGACCTACGAGCAGTACTTC
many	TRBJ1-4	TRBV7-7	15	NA	CASSLDDTTNEKLFF	TGTGCTAGCAGCTTAGATGACACAACTAATGAAAAACTGTTTTTT
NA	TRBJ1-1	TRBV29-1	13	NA	CSVGKTTIPEAFF	TGCAGCGTTGGCAAGACTACAATTCCTGAAGCTTTCTTT
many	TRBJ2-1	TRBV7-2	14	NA	CASSRTGSYNEQFF	TGTGCCAGCAGCAGAACGGGCTCCTACAATGAGCAGTTCTTC
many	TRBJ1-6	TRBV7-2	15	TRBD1	CASSLGTGVNSPLHF	TGTGCCAGCAGCTTGGGGACAGGCGTCAATTCACCCCTCCACTTT
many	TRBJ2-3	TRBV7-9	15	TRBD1	CASSARQGNTDTQYF	TGTGCCAGCAGCGCGCGACAGGGGAACACAGATACGCAGTATTTT
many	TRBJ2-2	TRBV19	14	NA	CASSHGMNTGELFF	TGTGCCAGTAGTCATGGGATGAACACCGGGGAGCTGTTTTTT
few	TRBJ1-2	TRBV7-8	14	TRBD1	CASSSTGVSYGYTF	TGTGCCAGCAGCTCGACAGGGGTTTCCTATGGCTACACCTTC
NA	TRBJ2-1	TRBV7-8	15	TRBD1	CASSSTGGKTNEQFF	TGTGCCAGCAGCTCGACAGGGGGAAAGACTAATGAGCAGTTCTTC
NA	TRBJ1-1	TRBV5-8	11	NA	CASSFRQEAFF	TGTGCCAGCAGCTTCCGACAGGAAGCTTTCTTT
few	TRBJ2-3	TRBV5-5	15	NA	CASSLSLWDTDTQYF	TGTGCCAGCAGCTTGAGTCTTTGGGACACAGATACGCAGTATTTT
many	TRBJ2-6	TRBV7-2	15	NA	CASSSYRSGANVLTF	TGTGCCAGCAGCTCCTACCGCTCTGGGGCCAACGTCCTGACTTTC
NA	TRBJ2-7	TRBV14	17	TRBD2	CASSRRLAGGITYEQYF	TGTGCCAGCAGCCGCCGGCTAGCGGGGGGTATTACCTACGAGCAGTACTTC
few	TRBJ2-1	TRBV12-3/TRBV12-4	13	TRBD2	CASSTAGSGEQFF	TGTGCCAGCAGTACAGCGGGGTCAGGTGAGCAGTTCTTC
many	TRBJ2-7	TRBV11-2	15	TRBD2	CASSLNAGGPYEQYF	TGTGCCAGCAGCTTAAACGCGGGGGGGCCCTACGAGCAGTACTTC
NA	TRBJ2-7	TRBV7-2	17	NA	CASSYLVGLTSSYEQYF	TGTGCCAGCAGCTACCTTGTGGGCCTAACCAGCTCCTACGAGCAGTACTTC
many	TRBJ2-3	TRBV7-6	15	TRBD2	CASSLAGGTTDTQYF	TGTGCCAGCAGCTTAGCGGGGGGGACTACAGATACGCAGTATTTT
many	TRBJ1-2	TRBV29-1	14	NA	CSVTGTFANYGYTF	TGCAGCGTTACCGGGACGTTCGCTAACTATGGCTACACCTTC
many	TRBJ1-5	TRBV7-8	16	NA	CASSLADLLENQPQHF	TGTGCCAGCAGCTTAGCGGACCTCCTGGAGAATCAGCCCCAGCATTTT
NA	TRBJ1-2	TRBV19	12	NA	CASSIMDASYTF	TGTGCCAGTAGTATTATGGACGCGAGCTACACCTTC
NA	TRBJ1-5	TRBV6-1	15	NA	CASSERGAGNQPQHF	TGTGCCAGCAGTGAAAGAGGGGCCGGCAATCAGCCCCAGCATTTT
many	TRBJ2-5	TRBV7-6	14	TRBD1	CASSPGTGGETQYF	TGTGCCAGCAGCCCCGGGACAGGGGGGGAGACCCAGTACTTC
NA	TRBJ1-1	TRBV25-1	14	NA	CASSETEWNTEAFF	TGTGCCAGCAGTGAAACGGAGTGGAACACTGAAGCTTTCTTT
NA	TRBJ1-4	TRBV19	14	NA	CASSLGFNGEKLFF	TGTGCCAGTAGTCTCGGTTTCAACGGGGAAAAACTGTTTTTT
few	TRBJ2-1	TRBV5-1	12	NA	CASSFEYNEQFF	TGCGCCAGCAGCTTCGAGTACAATGAGCAGTTCTTC
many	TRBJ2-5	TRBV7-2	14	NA	CASSLERGRHSQYF	TGTGCCAGCAGCTTAGAGAGGGGTCGGCACTCCCAGTACTTC
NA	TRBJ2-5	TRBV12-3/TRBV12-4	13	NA	CASSPPPAETQYF	TGTGCCAGCAGTCCCCCTCCTGCGGAGACCCAGTACTTC
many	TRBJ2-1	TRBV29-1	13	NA	CSVEESRGNEQFF	TGCAGCGTTGAAGAATCCAGGGGTAATGAGCAGTTCTTC
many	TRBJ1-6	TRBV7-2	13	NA	CASSLGGRGPLHF	TGTGCCAGCAGCTTAGGTGGCAGAGGTCCCCTCCACTTT
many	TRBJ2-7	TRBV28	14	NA	CASRDRSNPGGQYF	TGTGCCAGCAGGGATCGGTCCAACCCTGGGGGGCAGTACTTC
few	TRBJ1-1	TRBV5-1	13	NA	CASSPSGDTEAFF	TGCGCCAGCAGCCCCAGCGGAGACACTGAAGCTTTCTTT
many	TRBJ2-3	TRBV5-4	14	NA	CATTEGVGTDTQYF	TGTGCCACTACGGAAGGGGTAGGCACAGATACGCAGTATTTT
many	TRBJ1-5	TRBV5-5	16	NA	CASSLGPSGRGQPQHF	TGTGCCAGCAGCTTGGGTCCGTCGGGGAGGGGACAGCCCCAGCATTTT